Described below is a single TCR beta chain sequence and its context. Its antigen is not known. The V and J ends lost 3 bases and 5 bases respectively, with 13 bases between them. Germline assignment: CDR1 MDHEN and CDR2 SYDVKM. The CDR3 length is 14 residues. The sample comes from a study of cytomegalovirus exposure and HLA in healthy donors. Whole-study findings and limits: Researchers catalogued about 150 TCR beta chains as cytomegalovirus-associated.

The method was immunoSEQ multiplex PCR; TCRdb's version includes in-frame clones alone and lacks a portion of them. The sample lists more than 130,000 clones, about 91% seen once, with about 7.9% in the top ten. This receptor was obtained from a woman between 18 and 29 years old in good health and CMV-seropositive. The sequencing input was PBMCs. The V gene is TRBV28, the J gene TRBJ1-1; D gene ambiguous. The CDR3 loop is CASSFPGSRTEAFF. CDR3 in DNA: TGTGCCAGCAGTTTCCCCGGGAGTCGAACTGAAGCTTTCTTT.